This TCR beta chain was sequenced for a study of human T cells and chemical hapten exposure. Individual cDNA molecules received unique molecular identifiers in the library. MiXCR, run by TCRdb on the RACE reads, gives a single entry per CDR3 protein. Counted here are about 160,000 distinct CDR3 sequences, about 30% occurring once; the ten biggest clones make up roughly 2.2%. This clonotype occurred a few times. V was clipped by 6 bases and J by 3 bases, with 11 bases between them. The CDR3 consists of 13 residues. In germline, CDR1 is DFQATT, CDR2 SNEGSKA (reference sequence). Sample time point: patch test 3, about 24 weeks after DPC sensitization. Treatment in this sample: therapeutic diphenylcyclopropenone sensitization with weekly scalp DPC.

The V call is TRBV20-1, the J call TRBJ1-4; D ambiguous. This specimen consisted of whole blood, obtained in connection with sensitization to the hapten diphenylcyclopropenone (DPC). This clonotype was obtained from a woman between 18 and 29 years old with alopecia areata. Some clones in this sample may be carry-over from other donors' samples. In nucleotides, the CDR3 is TGCAGTGCCGTCTTAACCGCTAATGAAAAACTGTTTTTT. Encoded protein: CSAVLTANEKLFF.